This TCR beta chain comes out of a study of blood T cell repertoires in COVID-19. Turning to the study itself: COVID-19 samples, acute and convalescent, were from the United States, Italy and Spain. T cells, B-cell-depleted T cells, or PBMCs provided the cDNA or gDNA that served as material.

Original methodology: Scientists estimated how many nucleated cells there were by amplifying reference gene primers. Assay used: immunoSEQ multiplex PCR; TCRdb lists only in-frame clones, some missing. From that table come the V and J calls and clone size; the DNA was used to work out D and trimming. The table has roughly 40,000 clones, roughly nine tenths seen once; the top ten hold more than 5%. Germline values: CDR1 MNHEY, CDR2 SMNVEV (reference sequence). The CDR3 is made up of 15 amino acids. J was trimmed by 8 bases and V by 5 bases; bases with no gene match: 9. The material sequenced was peripheral blood. The V gene is TRBV27, the J gene TRBJ2-4; 10 bases are shared with TRBD1. This receptor was identified in a human donor in a cohort sampled during active COVID-19. The CDR3 DNA reads as TGTGCCAGCAGTCCGATGACAGGGGGCGGACACATTCAGTACTTC. Its translation is CASSPMTGGGHIQYF.